The 32 T cell receptor beta chains below all came from one sample that was sequenced in a study of T cell changes during pregnancy in multiple sclerosis. Clones were sequenced by immunoSEQ multiplex PCR, and TCRdb holds only the in-frame ones, with some missing. This sample has about 100,000 clones, with approximately 92% found just once. The sample here was peripheral blood, taken in the second trimester of pregnancy. Every receptor here comes from a female donor with multiple sclerosis, enrolled in a pregnancy study.

This chain joins TRBV19 and TRBJ1-1, with a tentative D call TRBD1 (6 bases). Trimming left V 3 bases short and J 0 bases short, with 11 bases between. From germline, CDR1 is LNHDA and CDR2 SQIVND (reference sequence). The CDR3 consists of 15 residues. The CDR3 DNA reads TGTGCCAGTAGTATGGACAGCGAGATGAACACTGAAGCTTTCTTT. Translated: CASSMDSEMNTEAFF.

The chain is built from TRBV4-2 and TRBJ2-1; 9 positions agree with TRBD2. This CDR3 comprises 14 residues. Germline V gene sequence: CDR1 LGHNA, CDR2 YNFKEQ. The junction had 8 bases not matched to a gene; V was cut back by 10 bases and J by 4 bases. The CDR3 sequence is CATTWREGYNEQFF. In DNA form, the CDR3 reads TGTGCCACCACCTGGCGGGAGGGGTACAATGAGCAGTTCTTC.

The chain combines TRBV10-3 with TRBJ2-7; 14 bases map to TRBD2. Germline V gives CDR1 ENHRY, CDR2 SYGVKD. The CDR3 has 13 amino acids. The J segment lost 3 bases and the V segment lost 10 bases, leaving 2 bases of the junction unmatched. CDR3 in amino acids: CATGTSGGYEQYF. CDR3 sequence (DNA): TGTGCCACCGGGACTAGCGGGGGCTACGAGCAGTACTTC.

The chain is built from TRBV18 and TRBJ2-1; D perhaps matches TRBD2 (6 bases). Germline CDR1 and CDR2: KGHSH and LQKENI. This CDR3 is 15 amino acids long. V was cut by 0 bases and J by 9 bases, with 15 bases left in between. DNA of the CDR3: TGTGCCAGCTCACCACCCTCCGGGGGTAGGGGTGAGCAGTTCTTC. Protein: CASSPPSGGRGEQFF.

V usage is TRBV5-1 and J usage is TRBJ1-1, with D perhaps TRBD1 (5 bases). The CDR3 spans 14 residues. Germline values: CDR1 SGHRS, CDR2 YFSETQ. Trimming stripped 5 bases from V and 4 bases from J, with 15 bases between. The CDR3: CASRLQGSSTEAFF. In DNA, the CDR3 is TGCGCCAGCAGGTTGCAGGGCTCGAGCACTGAAGCTTTCTTT.

This chain uses TRBV7-2 with TRBJ2-5, with D uncertain. Trimming cost V 1 base and J 4 bases, with 7 bases left between them. From germline, CDR1 is SGHTA and CDR2 FQGNSA. The CDR3 extends over 13 amino acids. The CDR3 nucleotides are TGTGCCAGCAGCTTAGTGGCACGAGAGACCCAGTACTTC. It specifies CASSLVARETQYF.

The chain has TRBV9 and TRBJ2-2; TRBD1 aligns across 9 bases. Germline V CDR1 and CDR2: SGDLS, YYNGEE. V was pared by 4 bases and J by 5 bases, with 12 bases of the junction left unmatched. This CDR3 has 17 residues. CDR3 bases: TGTGCCAGCAGCCCCAGATCGGGACAGGGTAATACCGGGGAGCTGTTTTTT. This sequence encodes CASSPRSGQGNTGELFF.

J is TRBJ2-2 and V is TRBV6-5, with TRBD2 as a possible D gene (5 bases). Germline CDR1 is MNHEY and CDR2 is SVGAGI. The CDR3 runs to 15 residues. Trimming pared 3 bases from V and 3 bases from J, leaving 11 bases between. The CDR3 here is CASSYRGVYTGELFF. The CDR3 DNA reads as TGTGCCAGCAGTTATCGGGGTGTGTACACCGGGGAGCTGTTTTTT.

The chain combines TRBV28 with TRBJ2-4; 12 bases line up with TRBD2. Germline values: CDR1 MDHEN, CDR2 SYDVKM. The CDR3 has 18 amino acids. Trimming took 5 bases from V and 5 from J; bases not matched to a gene: 13. CDR3 sequence (DNA): TGTGCCAGCAGTCTCCCGGGGGCTAGCGGGAGGGTCCAAAACATTCAGTACTTC. Translation gives CASSLPGASGRVQNIQYF.

The chain has TRBV6-5 and TRBJ2-5; weak D call: TRBD2 (5 bases). This CDR3 comprises 12 residues. CDR1 is MNHEY and CDR2 is SVGAGI in the germline V gene. V lost 5 bases and J lost 11, with 15 bases in between. CDR3 residues: CASSHTSGEQYF. As DNA, the CDR3 is TGTGCCAGCAGTCACACGTCCGGGGAGCAGTACTTC.

In its sample, this clone was seen once. The V call is TRBV10-3, the J call TRBJ1-5, with D perhaps TRBD1 (6 bases). The CDR3 extends over 15 amino acids. Germline CDR1 and CDR2: ENHRY and SYGVKD. Between the trimmed V and J ends, which lost 2 bases and 6 bases, there was a span of 14 bases. The chain's CDR3 is CAISEPTGSGQPQHF. The DNA for the CDR3 is TGTGCCATCAGTGAGCCAACAGGGTCAGGTCAGCCCCAGCATTTT.

This rearrangement joins TRBV27 to TRBJ2-3, with a weak D call TRBD2 (6 bases). Per the germline V gene, CDR1 is MNHEY and CDR2 is SMNVEV (reference sequence). The CDR3 totals 14 residues. Trimming shortened V by 2 bases and J by 6 bases, and 12 bases separated the two germline ends. The CDR3 sequence is CASSLDGRGDTQYF. As DNA, the CDR3 is TGTGCCAGCAGTTTAGATGGACGGGGGGATACGCAGTATTTT.

The chain recombines TRBV6-5 with TRBJ2-7; 8 bases map to TRBD2. From germline, CDR1 is MNHEY and CDR2 SVGAGI. The CDR3 covers 16 residues. Germline trimming cut 2 bases from V and 1 base from J; bases unmatched to any gene: 7. The DNA of the CDR3 is TGTGCCAGCAGTTACATGAGCGGGAGTGCGTCCTACGAGCAGTACTTC. This encodes CASSYMSGSASYEQYF.

This clone has a single count. This chain links TRBV30 with TRBJ1-2; D is ambiguous. Per germline, CDR1 GTSNPN and CDR2 SVGIG (reference sequence). The CDR3 length is 13 residues. Trimming took off 5 bases at V and 7 bases at J, with 17 bases between the two ends. The CDR3 DNA follows: TGTGCCTGGGCGGTGGGAGTAAGGAGTGGCTACACCTTC. Translating it yields CAWAVGVRSGYTF. The full variable domain, its missing parts supplied by reference TRBV30 and TRBJ1-2, is SQTIHQWPATLVQPVGSPLSLECTVEGTSNPNLYWYRQAAGRGLQLLFYSVGIGQISSEVPQNLSASRPQDRQFILSSKKLLLSDSGFYLCAWAVGVRSGYTFGSGTRLTVV.

This clone was counted a few times. The chain employs TRBV2 and TRBJ1-1; D is undetermined. Trimming left V 3 bases short and J 8 bases short, with 10 bases between. This CDR3 region has 12 residues. Germline V gene sequence: CDR1 SNHLY, CDR2 FYNNEI. In nucleotides, the CDR3 is TGTGCCAGCAGTGACGACAAGGCCGAAGCTTTCTTT. This translates into CASSDDKAEAFF.

The V call is TRBV6-1, the J call TRBJ2-7; TRBD2 is a possible D gene (5 bases). V was clipped by 2 bases and J by 3 bases, with 17 bases between them. The V gene's germline CDR1 is MNHNS and CDR2 SASEGT. This CDR3 is 16 amino acids long. The CDR3 sequence is CASSEIGLLLRYEQYF. The CDR3 DNA reads TGTGCCAGCAGTGAAATAGGACTTTTGCTCCGCTACGAGCAGTACTTC.

V gene TRBV7-9 combines with J gene TRBJ1-2, with 7 nucleotides matching TRBD1. Germline values: CDR1 SEHNR, CDR2 FQNEAQ (reference sequence). The J segment lost 3 bases and the V segment lost 1 base, leaving 2 bases of the junction unmatched. The CDR3 totals 14 residues. The CDR3 protein is CASSLGQGDYGYTF. The DNA for the CDR3 is TGTGCCAGCAGCTTAGGGCAGGGGGACTATGGCTACACCTTC.

Comments on this clone: Other DNA sequences in the sample encode the same CDR3. The rearrangement joins TRBV5-4 to TRBJ2-7; TRBD2 is a possible D gene (6 bases). V lost 0 bases to trimming and J lost 3 bases, with 10 bases between them. Germline V lookup: CDR1 SGHNT, CDR2 YYREEE (reference sequence). The CDR3 is made up of 14 amino acids. CDR3 sequence reads: CASSLAGGSYEQYF. In nucleotides, the CDR3 is TGTGCCAGCAGCTTGGCCGGAGGGAGCTACGAGCAGTACTTC.

This chain joins TRBV5-6 and TRBJ2-7; 9 bases align to TRBD2. This CDR3 contains 17 residues. Trimming removed 0 bases from V and 6 bases from J; junction bases left unmatched: 13. Germline-derived CDR1 and CDR2 are SGHDT and YYEEEE. CDR3 coding DNA: TGTGCCAGCAGCTTGGATCGCGGGGGGGCCACATCCCGCGAGCAGTACTTC. Its protein is CASSLDRGGATSREQYF.

V and J are TRBV6-1 and TRBJ2-2, with D possibly TRBD2 on 6 matching bases. Germline loops: CDR1 MNHNS, CDR2 SASEGT. The CDR3 has 13 amino acids. Trimming took 4 bases from V and 6 from J, leaving 9 bases between them. In nucleotides, the CDR3 is TGTGCCAGCAGTGGGAGGGTGCCCGGGGAGCTGTTTTTT. Amino acid sequence: CASSGRVPGELFF.

This rearrangement joins TRBV5-1 to TRBJ1-2; 7 positions agree with TRBD1. This CDR3 comprises 16 residues. The germline V gene has CDR1 SGHRS and CDR2 YFSETQ. V shed 3 bases and J 0 bases; nucleotides not matched to a gene: 8. As DNA, the CDR3 is TGCGCCAGCAGCTCAGGACAGGTGGGAACTAACTATGGCTACACCTTC. This encodes CASSSGQVGTNYGYTF. The full variable domain, in which reference TRBV5-1 and TRBJ1-2 provide the parts outside the CDR3, is KAGVTQTPRYLIKTRGQQVTLSCSPISGHRSVSWYQQTPGQGLQFLFEYFSETQRNKGNFPGRFSGRQFSNSRSEMNVSTLELGDSALYLCASSSGQVGTNYGYTFGSGTRLTVV.

V is TRBV4-1 and J is TRBJ1-2, with 11 positions matching TRBD1. CDR1 is MGHRA, CDR2 YSYEKL, per germline. The CDR3 runs 16 residues. V shed 1 base and J 1 base; nucleotides not matched to a gene: 2. The CDR3 DNA reads as TGCGCCAGCAGCCAAGGAGGGACAGGGGGTAACTATGGCTACACCTTC. Its protein product is CASSQGGTGGNYGYTF.

The V call is TRBV7-9, the J call TRBJ2-1; D unresolved. V lost 4 bases, J lost 7 bases, and 17 bases lay in between. Germline loops: CDR1 SEHNR, CDR2 FQNEAQ (reference sequence). This CDR3 region has 15 residues. CDR3 coding DNA: TGTGCCAGCAGCTCCCACTCCTCTAATAAGAATGAGCAGTTCTTC. Its translation: CASSSHSSNKNEQFF.

CDR3 loop: CASRGGSLVGGYTF. CDR3 sequence (DNA): TGTGCCAGCAGGGGGGGGAGTTTGGTCGGCGGCTACACCTTC. The gene calls are TRBV2 and TRBJ1-2; TRBD1 is a possible D gene (5 bases). CDR1 SNHLY and CDR2 FYNNEI come from the germline V gene. The V end lost 6 bases, the J end lost 8 bases, and 19 bases lay between the germline ends. The length of the CDR3 is 14 residues.

V gene TRBV10-3 combines with J gene TRBJ1-2; 7 bases map to TRBD1. Germline V gene sequence: CDR1 ENHRY, CDR2 SYGVKD. CDR3 size: 13 residues. V was clipped by 6 bases and J by 6 bases; unmatched bases: 7. The CDR3 loop is CAISLQGINGYTF. The CDR3 region has the DNA TGTGCCATCAGCCTACAGGGGATCAATGGCTACACCTTC.

The chain carries TRBV10-3 and TRBJ1-4, with TRBD1 identical over 10 bases. Germline CDR1 ENHRY, CDR2 SYGVKD. This CDR3 has 17 residues. J lost 8 bases, V lost 4 bases, and 13 bases had no gene match. In nucleotides, the CDR3 is TGTGCCATCAGTGCCTCCCCCGGGACAGGGGAGGGCGAAAAACTGTTTTTT. Its protein is CAISASPGTGEGEKLFF.

This chain links TRBV5-1 with TRBJ1-5; maybe TRBD1 (6 bases). Trimming cost V 5 bases and J 4 bases, with 16 bases left between them. The CDR3 contains 15 residues. Germline CDR1 is SGHRS and CDR2 is YFSETQ. The CDR3 reads CASRQGQTGNQPQHF. CDR3 in DNA: TGCGCCAGCAGACAGGGACAAACTGGGAATCAGCCCCAGCATTTT.

The gene calls are TRBV6-5 and TRBJ1-6; the match to TRBD1 covers 11 bases. CDR1 and CDR2 from the germline V gene are MNHEY and SVGAGI. The CDR3 runs to 15 residues. The junction had 4 bases not matched to a gene; V was cut back by 6 bases and J by 6 bases. CDR3 sequence (DNA): TGTGCCAGCAGAGGACAGGGGGCCTTTAATTCACCCCTCCACTTT. Translation gives CASRGQGAFNSPLHF.

The chain carries TRBV5-1 and TRBJ2-3; tentatively, D is TRBD2 (6 bases). The V gene's germline CDR1 is SGHRS and CDR2 YFSETQ. This CDR3 is built from 16 residues. V dropped 6 bases and J dropped 4 bases, with 21 bases sitting between them. CDR3 region: CASTPVGGGFPDTQYF. The DNA of the CDR3 is TGCGCCAGCACTCCAGTGGGGGGAGGCTTTCCAGATACGCAGTATTTT. Filled out from reference TRBV5-1 and TRBJ2-3, the complete variable domain reads KAGVTQTPRYLIKTRGQQVTLSCSPISGHRSVSWYQQTPGQGLQFLFEYFSETQRNKGNFPGRFSGRQFSNSRSEMNVSTLELGDSALYLCASTPVGGGFPDTQYFGPGTRLTVL.

The chain has TRBV27 and TRBJ1-1; unclear D gene. Germline lookup yields CDR1 MNHEY and CDR2 SMNVEV (reference sequence). The germline V and J ends were trimmed by 2 bases and 0 bases, with 16 bases remaining between them. CDR3 length: 17 amino acids. This CDR3 reads CASSLTPGKRLNTEAFF. The CDR3 nucleotides are TGTGCCAGCAGTTTAACTCCGGGTAAGAGGCTGAACACTGAAGCTTTCTTT.

The V and J genes are TRBV16 and TRBJ1-1, with D possibly matching TRBD1 (6 bases). The V gene's germline CDR1 is KGHSY and CDR2 FQNENV. Trimming removed 4 bases at V and 1 base at J, with 10 bases between. This CDR3 contains 14 residues. CDR3 bases: TGTGCCAGCAGCCTAACAGGGAAGAACACTGAAGCTTTCTTT. Amino acids: CASSLTGKNTEAFF.

This chain uses TRBV9 with TRBJ1-2; no firm D call. CDR1 SGDLS and CDR2 YYNGEE come from the germline V gene. There are 17 residues in the CDR3. Trimming stripped 3 bases from V and 3 bases from J, with 21 bases between. This CDR3 is CASSGKARGPMHYGYTF. The CDR3 DNA follows: TGTGCCAGCAGCGGGAAAGCGAGAGGGCCAATGCACTATGGCTACACCTTC.